This is a list of T cell receptor beta chains from one sample in a study of CD8 T cells in ankylosing spondylitis. MiXCR, run by TCRdb on the 5' RACE reads, gives a single entry per CDR3 protein. The sample lists under 150,000 distinct CDR3 sequences, over 9.5% occurring once. The specimen was blood, either unsorted or a sorted T cell fraction (not recorded which). These receptors originate from a female donor with ankylosing spondylitis or in good health (not recorded which). CDR3s include the opening cysteine and the closing phenylalanine or tryptophan. Each record gives: D gene, V gene, J gene, clone size, CDR3 protein, CDR3 DNA. The D gene is left open where the match is weak. Expanded clones are given a class, and other clones once, few, many or no size at all.

D: -
V: TRBV5-5
J: TRBJ2-6
size: many
CDR3: CASNTVSGANVLTF
DNA: TGTGCCTCCAATACCGTCTCTGGGGCCAACGTCCTGACTTTC

D: -
V: TRBV5-1
J: TRBJ2-7
size: many
CDR3: CASRPYSTFYEQYF
DNA: TGCGCCAGCAGGCCGTACTCTACCTTCTACGAGCAGTACTTC

D: -
V: TRBV7-8
J: TRBJ2-5
size: many
CDR3: CASSENRGQETQYF
DNA: TGTGCCAGCAGCGAAAACCGGGGACAAGAGACCCAGTACTTC

D: TRBD2
V: TRBV12-3/TRBV12-4
J: TRBJ2-2
size: many
CDR3: CASRPLAGVTGELFF
DNA: TGTGCCAGCAGGCCACTAGCGGGAGTCACCGGGGAGCTGTTTTTT

D: TRBD2
V: TRBV7-2
J: TRBJ2-3
size: many
CDR3: CASSPGALAGITDTQYF
DNA: TGTGCCAGCAGCCCGGGAGCACTAGCGGGTATCACAGATACGCAGTATTTT

D: TRBD1
V: TRBV28
J: TRBJ1-2
size: many
CDR3: CGAQGANYGYTF
DNA: TGTGGCGCACAGGGGGCTAACTATGGCTACACCTTC

D: -
V: TRBV12-3/TRBV12-4
J: TRBJ2-2
size: many
CDR3: CASRGVLELFF
DNA: TGTGCCAGCAGGGGGGTTTTGGAGCTGTTTTTT

D: TRBD1
V: TRBV5-1
J: TRBJ1-2
size: many
CDR3: CASSTGTGGGYGYTF
DNA: TGCGCCAGCAGCACCGGGACAGGGGGCGGCTATGGCTACACCTTC

D: TRBD2
V: TRBV10-2
J: TRBJ2-3
size: many
CDR3: CASIEGGDATQYF
DNA: TGCGCCAGCATCGAGGGAGGGGACGCTACGCAGTATTTT

D: TRBD2
V: TRBV28
J: TRBJ2-2
size: few
CDR3: CASSLHSSGGDTGELFF
DNA: TGTGCCAGCAGTTTGCATTCTAGCGGGGGGGACACCGGGGAGCTGTTTTTT

D: -
V: TRBV3-1
J: TRBJ2-5
size: many
CDR3: CASSPSSETQYF
DNA: TGTGCCAGCAGCCCTAGCAGTGAGACCCAGTACTTC

D: -
V: TRBV4-2
J: TRBJ2-7
size: many
CDR3: CASSQSEVGEQYF
DNA: TGTGCCAGCAGCCAATCGGAAGTGGGCGAGCAGTACTTC

D: TRBD2
V: TRBV7-2
J: TRBJ2-7
size: many
CDR3: CASSSSLAGQFSHRDF
DNA: TGTGCCAGCAGCTCCTCCCTAGCGGGACAATTTTCCCATCGGGACTTC

D: -
V: TRBV6-1
J: TRBJ1-2
size: many
CDR3: CASSEYKNYGYTF
DNA: TGTGCCAGCAGTGAATACAAGAACTATGGCTACACCTTC

D: TRBD2
V: TRBV7-8
J: TRBJ2-2
size: many
CDR3: CASSLITSGLNTGELFF
DNA: TGTGCCAGCAGCTTGATCACTAGCGGACTGAACACCGGGGAGCTGTTTTTT

D: TRBD1
V: TRBV4-2
J: TRBJ2-3
size: many
CDR3: CASSQEQGGTDTQYF
DNA: TGTGCCAGCAGCCAAGAGCAGGGGGGCACAGATACGCAGTATTTT

D: -
V: TRBV7-6
J: TRBJ2-3
size: -
CDR3: CASSLDTSTDTQYF
DNA: TGTGCCAGCAGTTTAGACACCTCCACAGATACGCAGTATTTT

D: -
V: TRBV7-9
J: TRBJ2-2
size: -
CDR3: CASSLAIGTGELFF
DNA: TGTGCCAGCAGCTTAGCGATCGGTACCGGGGAGCTGTTTTTT